The rows below give T cell receptor beta chains drawn from one sample of a study of neoadjuvant anti-PD-1 for oral cavity cancer. Sequencing was performed with immunoSEQ multiplex PCR; in TCRdb, only in-frame clones are kept and a portion is missing. The sample holds over 15,000 clones, roughly 72% seen once. The sequenced sample was PBMCs, obtained before nivolumab (anti-PD-1) treatment. These TCRs come from a person between 40 and 85 years old with oral cavity squamous cell carcinoma. Both conserved end residues are part of each CDR3. A D gene is named only where the DNA matches it firmly. A row's size may be missing; if present it is once, few, many or a size class.

clone_size	d_call	v_call	j_call	cdr3_nt	cdr3_aa
.	.	TRBV6-5	TRBJ1-2	TGTGCCAGCAGGGAGGGAAACCGTGGCTACACCTTC	CASREGNRGYTF
.	.	TRBV4-1	TRBJ1-5	TGCGCCAGCAGCCAAGGTGACGGGTCCTATCAGCCCCAGCATTTT	CASSQGDGSYQPQHF
.	.	TRBV6-1	TRBJ2-3	TGTGCCAGCAGTGAACCTCACGGGAATACGCAGTATTTT	CASSEPHGNTQYF
.	.	TRBV5-1	TRBJ2-5	TGCGCCAGCAGCTTGGGCGGGGCAGTGGCCTTCGAGACCCAGTACTTC	CASSLGGAVAFETQYF
.	.	TRBV5-1	TRBJ2-7	TGCGCCAGCAGCCCATCCGGGGGATCCTACGAGCAGTACTTC	CASSPSGGSYEQYF
.	.	TRBV29-1	TRBJ2-3	TGCAGCGCCGTGACACAGCGGTTAGAGTATTTT	CSAVTQRLEYF
.	.	TRBV5-4	TRBJ2-7	TGTGCCAGCAGCTTAGATGTGCGTTACGAGCAGTACTTC	CASSLDVRYEQYF
.	.	TRBV5-1	TRBJ2-5	TGCGCCAGCAGCCTATACGGGGAACGCCAAGAGACCCAGTACTTC	CASSLYGERQETQYF
few	.	TRBV5-1	TRBJ1-2	TGCGCCAGCAGCAGCTTTGAGGACGGCTATGGCTACACCTTC	CASSSFEDGYGYTF
few	.	TRBV19	TRBJ1-2	TGTGCCAGTAGAGGGCAAGGGGAGAATGGCTACACCTTC	CASRGQGENGYTF
.	.	TRBV10-1	TRBJ2-3	TGCGCCAGCTACGGGGCAAGCGATACGCAGTATTTT	CASYGASDTQYF
.	TRBD1	TRBV5-1	TRBJ2-7	TGCGCCAGCAGCTTGGGACAGGGTTTCTCCTACGAGCAGTACTTC	CASSLGQGFSYEQYF
few	.	TRBV6-5	TRBJ1-5	TGTGCCAGCAGTCTTGGGGGAGGTTCCGTTCAGCCCCAGCATTTT	CASSLGGGSVQPQHF
.	TRBD1	TRBV7-3	TRBJ1-1	TGTGCCAGCAGCCTAGACGGGGGACAGGACACTGAAGCTTTCTTT	CASSLDGGQDTEAFF
.	TRBD2	TRBV6-5	TRBJ2-1	TGTGCCAGCAGTTACGGCGGGAGCTCCTACAATGAGCAGTTCTTC	CASSYGGSSYNEQFF
.	TRBD2	TRBV7-2	TRBJ2-1	TGTGCCAGCAGCTCTACTAGCGCCACCTACAATGAGCAGTTCTTC	CASSSTSATYNEQFF
.	.	TRBV30	TRBJ2-7	TGTGCCTGGGGCAGGGGTCTTTCCTACGAGCAGTACTTC	CAWGRGLSYEQYF
.	.	TRBV5-1	TRBJ2-7	TGCGCCAGCAGCCCAACACAGGGTCCGGCCTACGAGCAGTACTTC	CASSPTQGPAYEQYF
.	.	TRBV6-5	TRBJ2-1	TGTGCCAGCAGCCAGGGACAAGAGCAGTTCTTC	CASSQGQEQFF
.	.	TRBV9	TRBJ2-7	TGTGCCAGCAGCGTATCCGGGGGCCCTAGCGTGGTAGAGCAGTACTTC	CASSVSGGPSVVEQYF
.	.	TRBV25-1	TRBJ2-5	TGTGCCAGCAGTACGTCCGGGACTGTAAGAGAGACCCAGTACTTC	CASSTSGTVRETQYF
.	TRBD2	TRBV6-5	TRBJ2-1	TGTGCCACCAGCGGGGTCCCTTACAATGAGCAGTTCTTC	CATSGVPYNEQFF
.	TRBD2	TRBV30	TRBJ2-1	TGTGCCTCCGGGAGGCCTTTAGCCAATGAGCAGTTCTTC	CASGRPLANEQFF
.	.	TRBV9	TRBJ2-7	TGTGCCAGCAGCGTCACAGGAACGCCGACCTACGAGCAGTACTTC	CASSVTGTPTYEQYF
.	.	TRBV7-9	TRBJ2-5	TGTGCCAGCAGCTTGTCTGGGACCGAAGAGACCCAGTACTTC	CASSLSGTEETQYF
few	.	TRBV10-3	TRBJ2-6	TGTGCCATCAGTGAGTCGAAAAGCTCTGGGGCCAACGTCCTGACTTTC	CAISESKSSGANVLTF
.	.	TRBV7-2	TRBJ2-5	TGTGCCAGCAGCTTCCGGGGCGGGGAGACCCAGTACTTC	CASSFRGGETQYF
.	.	TRBV10-3	TRBJ2-7	TGTGCCATCAGTGCAGGGTCCAAGACATCCTACGAGCAGTACTTC	CAISAGSKTSYEQYF
.	.	TRBV5-1	TRBJ2-5	TGCGCCAGCAGCTCGGGTCCCTCGGAGACCCAGTACTTC	CASSSGPSETQYF
.	.	TRBV10-3	TRBJ2-2	TGTGCCATCTGGCCTGGGAGCGGTACCGGGGAGCTGTTTTTT	CAIWPGSGTGELFF
few	.	TRBV7-8	TRBJ1-5	TGTGCCAGCGGGGACGGGGAATCTCGCAATCAGCCCCAGCATTTT	CASGDGESRNQPQHF
.	.	TRBV5-1	TRBJ1-1	TGCGCCAGCAGCTTGGGACAGCTCATGAACACTGAAGCTTTCTTT	CASSLGQLMNTEAFF
.	.	TRBV11-2	TRBJ1-2	TGTGCCAGCAGCTCCGACAGAATACCTAACTATGGCTACACCTTC	CASSSDRIPNYGYTF
.	.	TRBV29-1	TRBJ1-2	TGCAGCGTTGAAGACCTTAACTATGGCTACACCTTC	CSVEDLNYGYTF
.	TRBD2	TRBV2	TRBJ2-3	TGTGCCAGCAGTGAAACCGGGACTAGCGGGGATACGCAGTATTTT	CASSETGTSGDTQYF
.	TRBD2	TRBV6-5	TRBJ2-7	TGTGCCAGCTCTAGCGGGGCCTACGAGCAGTACTTC	CASSSGAYEQYF
once	TRBD2	TRBV7-2	TRBJ2-3	TGTGCCAGCAGCCTAGGACTAGCGCGGTCGGCAGATACGCAGTATTTT	CASSLGLARSADTQYF
.	.	TRBV7-7	TRBJ2-5	TGTGCTAGCAGCCCCGAGGGGGGCGGGTGGGAGACCCAGTACTTC	CASSPEGGGWETQYF
few	.	TRBV10-3	TRBJ2-2	TGTGCCATCAGTGAGGGGGAATACGGGGAGCTGTTTTTT	CAISEGEYGELFF
.	.	TRBV2	TRBJ2-1	TGTGCCAGCGGGGGCGGGATAGGCGAGCAGTTCTTC	CASGGGIGEQFF
few	.	TRBV5-4	TRBJ1-3	TGTGCCAGCAGCCGACAGCACTCTGGAAACACCATATATTTT	CASSRQHSGNTIYF
.	.	TRBV5-1	TRBJ1-4	TGCGCCAGCAGCTTGATCTCAACTAATGAAAAACTGTTTTTT	CASSLISTNEKLFF
.	TRBD2	TRBV6-6	TRBJ2-1	TGTGCCAGCAGTTCCCGGACTAGCGGGATACATGAGCAGTTCTTC	CASSSRTSGIHEQFF
.	TRBD2	TRBV27	TRBJ2-6	TGTGCCAGCAAGCGGGATTTTTACTCTGGGGCCAACGTCCTGACTTTC	CASKRDFYSGANVLTF
few	TRBD1	TRBV4-2	TRBJ2-2	TGTGCCAGCAGCGGACAGGGATTTGCCGGGGAGCTGTTTTTT	CASSGQGFAGELFF
.	.	TRBV2	TRBJ1-2	TGTGCCAGCACCGGAGGAGCGGGGGGCAAAGATGGCTACACCTTC	CASTGGAGGKDGYTF